This T cell receptor beta chain was retrieved from a study of blood T cell repertoires in COVID-19. Original processing methods: Cell counts per sample came from amplifying reference gene primers. The method was immunoSEQ multiplex PCR; TCRdb's version includes in-frame clones alone and lacks a portion of them. Clone size and V and J calls were adopted from that table, with D and trimming inferred from the DNA. The data show some 80,000 clones, 70% to 90% seen once. The CDR3 loop spans 15 amino acids. The germline V gene encodes CDR1 SGHVS and CDR2 FNYEAQ. Trimming removed 5 bases from V and 4 bases from J, with 15 bases in between.

The TCR originated in a human donor in a cohort sampled during active COVID-19. The rearrangement uses TRBV7-6 and TRBJ1-5, with TRBD1 as a possible D gene (6 bases). The sequenced sample consisted of peripheral blood. CDR3 amino acids: CASSPDGTPNQPQHF. In DNA form, the CDR3 reads TGTGCCAGCAGCCCAGATGGGACACCTAATCAGCCCCAGCATTTT.